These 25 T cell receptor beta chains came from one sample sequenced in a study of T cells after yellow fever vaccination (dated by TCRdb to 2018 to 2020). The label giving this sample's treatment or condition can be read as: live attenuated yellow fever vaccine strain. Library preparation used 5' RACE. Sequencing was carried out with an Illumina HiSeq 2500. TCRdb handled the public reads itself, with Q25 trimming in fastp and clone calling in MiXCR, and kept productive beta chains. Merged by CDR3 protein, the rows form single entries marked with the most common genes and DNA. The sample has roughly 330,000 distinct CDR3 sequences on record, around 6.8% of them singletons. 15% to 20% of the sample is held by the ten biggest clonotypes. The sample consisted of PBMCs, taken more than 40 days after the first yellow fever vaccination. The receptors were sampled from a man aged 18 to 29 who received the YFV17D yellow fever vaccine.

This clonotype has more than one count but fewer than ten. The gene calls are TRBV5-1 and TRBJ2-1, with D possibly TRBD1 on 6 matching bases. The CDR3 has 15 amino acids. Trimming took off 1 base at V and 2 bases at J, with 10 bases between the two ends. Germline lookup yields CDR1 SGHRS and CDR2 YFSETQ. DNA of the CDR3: TGCGCCAGCAGCTTGATAGGGGGTACCTACAATGAGCAGTTCTTC. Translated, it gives CASSLIGGTYNEQFF. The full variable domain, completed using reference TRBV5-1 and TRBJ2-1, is KAGVTQTPRYLIKTRGQQVTLSCSPISGHRSVSWYQQTPGQGLQFLFEYFSETQRNKGNFPGRFSGRQFSNSRSEMNVSTLELGDSALYLCASSLIGGTYNEQFFGPGTRLTVL.

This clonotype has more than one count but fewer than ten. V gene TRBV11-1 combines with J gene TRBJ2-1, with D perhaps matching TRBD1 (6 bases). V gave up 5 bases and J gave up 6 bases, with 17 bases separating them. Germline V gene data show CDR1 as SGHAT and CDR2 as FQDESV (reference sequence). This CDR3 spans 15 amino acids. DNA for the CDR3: TGTGCCAGCAGCGTAAGGACCGGACAGCCCAATGAGCAGTTCTTC. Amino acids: CASSVRTGQPNEQFF. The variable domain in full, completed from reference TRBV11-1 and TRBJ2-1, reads EAEVAQSPRYKITEKSQAVAFWCDPISGHATLYWYRQILGQGPELLVQFQDESVVDDSQLPKDRFSAERLKGVDSTLKIQPAELGDSAMYLCASSVRTGQPNEQFFGPGTRLTVL.

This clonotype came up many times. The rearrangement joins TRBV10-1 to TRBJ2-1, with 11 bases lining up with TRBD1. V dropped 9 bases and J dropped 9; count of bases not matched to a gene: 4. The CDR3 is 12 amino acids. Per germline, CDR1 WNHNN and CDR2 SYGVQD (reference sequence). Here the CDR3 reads CASGQGAGEQFF. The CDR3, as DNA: TGCGCCAGTGGACAGGGGGCCGGTGAGCAGTTCTTC.

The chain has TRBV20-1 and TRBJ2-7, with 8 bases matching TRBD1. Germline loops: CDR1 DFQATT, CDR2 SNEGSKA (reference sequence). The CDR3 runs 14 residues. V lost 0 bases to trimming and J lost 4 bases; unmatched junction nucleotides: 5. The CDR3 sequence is CSAREWQGAYEQYF. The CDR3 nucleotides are TGCAGTGCTAGAGAGTGGCAGGGGGCTTACGAGCAGTACTTC.

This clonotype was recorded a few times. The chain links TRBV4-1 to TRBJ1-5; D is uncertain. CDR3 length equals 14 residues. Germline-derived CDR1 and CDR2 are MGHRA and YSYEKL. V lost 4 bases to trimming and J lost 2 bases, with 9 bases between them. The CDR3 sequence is CASSRERGNQPQHF. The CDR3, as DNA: TGCGCCAGCAGCCGAGAGCGGGGCAATCAGCCCCAGCATTTT.

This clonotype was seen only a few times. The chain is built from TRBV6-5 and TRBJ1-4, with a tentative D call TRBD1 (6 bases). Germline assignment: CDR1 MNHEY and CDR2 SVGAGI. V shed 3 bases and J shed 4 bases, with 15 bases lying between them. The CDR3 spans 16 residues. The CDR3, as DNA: TGTGCCAGCAGTTATCGGGGACACAGGCATAATGAAAAACTGTTTTTT. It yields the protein CASSYRGHRHNEKLFF.

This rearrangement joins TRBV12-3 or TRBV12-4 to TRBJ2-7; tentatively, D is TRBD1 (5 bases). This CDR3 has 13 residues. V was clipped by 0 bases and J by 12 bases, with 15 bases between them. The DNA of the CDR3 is TGTGCCAGCAGTTTAGCGCAAGAGGATCAGGGGTACTTC. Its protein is CASSLAQEDQGYF.

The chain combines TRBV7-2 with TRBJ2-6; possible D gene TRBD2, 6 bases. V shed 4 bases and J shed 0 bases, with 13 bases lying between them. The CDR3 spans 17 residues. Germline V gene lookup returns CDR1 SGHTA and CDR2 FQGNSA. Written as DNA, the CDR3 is TGTGCCAGCAGCTCCCGGAGGGGCATCTCTGGGGCCAACGTCCTGACTTTC. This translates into CASSSRRGISGANVLTF.

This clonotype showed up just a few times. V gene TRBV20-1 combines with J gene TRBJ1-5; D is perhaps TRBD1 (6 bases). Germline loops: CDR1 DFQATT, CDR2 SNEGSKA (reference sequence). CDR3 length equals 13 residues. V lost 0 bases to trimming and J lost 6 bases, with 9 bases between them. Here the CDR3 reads CSAREAGAQPQHF. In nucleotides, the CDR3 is TGCAGTGCTAGAGAGGCAGGGGCTCAGCCCCAGCATTTT.

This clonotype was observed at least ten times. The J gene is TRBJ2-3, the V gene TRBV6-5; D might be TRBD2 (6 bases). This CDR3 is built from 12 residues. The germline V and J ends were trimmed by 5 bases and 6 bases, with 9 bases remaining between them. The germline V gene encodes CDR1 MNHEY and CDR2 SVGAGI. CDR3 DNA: TGTGCCAGCAGTGGGGGGTCGGATACGCAGTATTTT. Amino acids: CASSGGSDTQYF.

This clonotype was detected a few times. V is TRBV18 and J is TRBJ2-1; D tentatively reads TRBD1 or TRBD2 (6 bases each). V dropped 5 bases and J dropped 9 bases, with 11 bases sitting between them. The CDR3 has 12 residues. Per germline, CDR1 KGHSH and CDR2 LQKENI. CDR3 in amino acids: CASSEGGGEQFF. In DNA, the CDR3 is TGTGCCAGCTCAGAAGGGGGAGGTGAGCAGTTCTTC.

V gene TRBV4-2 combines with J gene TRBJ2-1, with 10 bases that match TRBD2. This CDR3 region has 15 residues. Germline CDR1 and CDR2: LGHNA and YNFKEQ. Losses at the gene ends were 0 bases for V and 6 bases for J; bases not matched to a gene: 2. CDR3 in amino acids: CASSQEAGGRNEQFF. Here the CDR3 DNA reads TGTGCCAGCAGCCAAGAAGCGGGGGGGCGCAATGAGCAGTTCTTC.

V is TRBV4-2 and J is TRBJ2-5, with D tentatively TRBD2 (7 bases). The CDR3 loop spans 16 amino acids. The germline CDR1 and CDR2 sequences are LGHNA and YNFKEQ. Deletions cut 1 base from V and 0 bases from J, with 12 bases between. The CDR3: CASSQGGGPYQETQYF. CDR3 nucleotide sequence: TGTGCCAGCAGCCAAGGCGGGGGCCCGTACCAAGAGACCCAGTACTTC.

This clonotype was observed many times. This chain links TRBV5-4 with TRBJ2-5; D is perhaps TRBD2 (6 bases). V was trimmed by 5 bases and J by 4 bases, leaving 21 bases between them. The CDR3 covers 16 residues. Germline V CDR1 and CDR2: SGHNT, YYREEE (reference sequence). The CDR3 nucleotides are TGTGCCAGCAGGGAGAGGTCTACTAGCCCCCCAGAGACCCAGTACTTC. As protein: CASRERSTSPPETQYF.

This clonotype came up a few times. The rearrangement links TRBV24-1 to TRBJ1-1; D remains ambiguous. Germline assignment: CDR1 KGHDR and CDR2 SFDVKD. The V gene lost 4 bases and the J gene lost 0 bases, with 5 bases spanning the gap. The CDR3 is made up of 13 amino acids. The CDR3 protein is CATSDRLNTEAFF. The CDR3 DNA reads TGTGCCACCAGTGACAGATTGAACACTGAAGCTTTCTTT.

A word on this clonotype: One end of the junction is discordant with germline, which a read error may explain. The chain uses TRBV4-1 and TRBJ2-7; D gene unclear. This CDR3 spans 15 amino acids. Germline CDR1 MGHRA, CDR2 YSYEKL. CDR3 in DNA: TGCGCCAACAGCCAAACGTCAGCAGATGAATACGAGCAGTACTTC. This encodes CANSQTSADEYEQYF.

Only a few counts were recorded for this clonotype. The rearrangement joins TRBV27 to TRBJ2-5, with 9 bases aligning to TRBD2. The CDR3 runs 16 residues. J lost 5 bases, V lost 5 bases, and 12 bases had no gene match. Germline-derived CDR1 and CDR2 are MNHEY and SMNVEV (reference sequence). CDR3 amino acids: CASSPVWRGGRETQYF. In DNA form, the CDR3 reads TGTGCCAGCAGTCCCGTGTGGCGGGGGGGCCGGGAGACCCAGTACTTC.

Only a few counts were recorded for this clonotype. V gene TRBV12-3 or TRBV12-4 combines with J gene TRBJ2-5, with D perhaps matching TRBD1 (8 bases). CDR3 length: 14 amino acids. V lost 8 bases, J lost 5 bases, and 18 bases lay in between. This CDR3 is CASSTGGAGETQYF. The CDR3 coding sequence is TGTGCCAGCTCAACAGGGGGGGCGGGGGAGACCCAGTACTTC.

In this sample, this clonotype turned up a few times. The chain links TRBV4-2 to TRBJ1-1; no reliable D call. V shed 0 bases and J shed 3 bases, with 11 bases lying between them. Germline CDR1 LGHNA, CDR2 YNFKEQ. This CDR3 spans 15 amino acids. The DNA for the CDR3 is TGTGCCAGCAGCCAAGATCTTAGCACTCACACTGAAGCTTTCTTT. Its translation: CASSQDLSTHTEAFF.

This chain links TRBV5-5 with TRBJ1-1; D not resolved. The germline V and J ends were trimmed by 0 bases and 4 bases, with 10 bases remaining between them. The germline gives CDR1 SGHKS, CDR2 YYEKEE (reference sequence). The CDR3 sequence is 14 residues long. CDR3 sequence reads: CASSLGARSTEAFF. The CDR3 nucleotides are TGTGCCAGCAGCTTGGGGGCAAGGAGCACTGAAGCTTTCTTT.

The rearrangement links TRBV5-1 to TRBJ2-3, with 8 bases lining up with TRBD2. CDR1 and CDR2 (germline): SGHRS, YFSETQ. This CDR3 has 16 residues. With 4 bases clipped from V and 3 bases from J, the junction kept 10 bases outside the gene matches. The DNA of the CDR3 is TGCGCCAGCAGCCTAACGGGGGGGCTTAGGACAGATACGCAGTATTTT. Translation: CASSLTGGLRTDTQYF.

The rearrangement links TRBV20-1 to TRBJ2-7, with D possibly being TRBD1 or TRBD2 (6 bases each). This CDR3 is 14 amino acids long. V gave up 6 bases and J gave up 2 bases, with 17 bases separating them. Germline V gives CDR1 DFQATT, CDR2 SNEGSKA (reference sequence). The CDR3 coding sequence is TGCAGTGCGAAGACGGGGGCTGTCCCCTACGAGCAGTACTTC. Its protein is CSAKTGAVPYEQYF.

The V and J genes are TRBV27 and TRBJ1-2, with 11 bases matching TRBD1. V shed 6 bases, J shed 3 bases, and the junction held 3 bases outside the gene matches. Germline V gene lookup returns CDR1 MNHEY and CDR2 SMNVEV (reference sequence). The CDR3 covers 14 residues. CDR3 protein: CASSRDRGYYGYTF. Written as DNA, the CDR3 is TGTGCCAGCAGCCGGGACAGGGGGTACTATGGCTACACCTTC.

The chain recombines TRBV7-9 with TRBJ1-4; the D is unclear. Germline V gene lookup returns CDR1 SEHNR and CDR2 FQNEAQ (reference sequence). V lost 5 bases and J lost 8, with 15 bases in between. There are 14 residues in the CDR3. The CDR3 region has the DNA TGTGCCAGCAGCCCTCGCCCCCCGCGAGAAAAACTGTTTTTT. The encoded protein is CASSPRPPREKLFF.

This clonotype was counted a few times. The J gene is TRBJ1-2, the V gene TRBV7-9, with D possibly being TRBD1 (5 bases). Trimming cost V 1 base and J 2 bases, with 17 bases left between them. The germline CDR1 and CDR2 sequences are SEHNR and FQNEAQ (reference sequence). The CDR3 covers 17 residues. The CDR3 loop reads CASSLVWDIRQNYGYTF. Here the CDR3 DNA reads TGTGCCAGCAGCTTAGTGTGGGATATACGACAGAACTATGGCTACACCTTC.